This T cell receptor (beta chain) emerged from a study of blood T cell repertoires in COVID-19. Study context: Sample material is recorded as cDNA or gDNA derived from T cells, B-cell-depleted T cells, or PBMCs.

Per the original methods: Estimation of nucleated cell counts was performed using reference gene primer amplification. Sequenced by immunoSEQ multiplex PCR; TCRdb stores in-frame clones only, minus some. D and trimming were read from the DNA, whereas the V and J calls and clone size are those reported in that table. The repertoire holds 30,000 to 45,000 clones, roughly 84% seen once, with approximately 10% in the top ten. CDR3 length: 15 amino acids. After removal of 3 bases from V and 7 bases from J, the junction contained 6 bases not matched to a gene. Germline loops: CDR1 LGHDT, CDR2 YNNKEL (reference sequence).

This chain joins TRBV3-1 (or the pseudogene TRBV3-2) and TRBJ1-6; 7 nucleotides agree with TRBD1. The sequenced sample consisted of peripheral blood. The TCR comes from a man aged 55 to 69 with active COVID-19. The CDR3 is CASSHSARGNSPLHF. The CDR3 region has the DNA TGTGCCAGCAGCCACAGCGCCAGGGGGAATTCACCCCTCCACTTT.